A selection of T cell receptor beta chains follows, all from one sample in a study of blood T cell repertoires in COVID-19. Profiled with immunoSEQ multiplex PCR; TCRdb holds only in-frame clones, not every one. The repertoire consists of under 80,000 clones, with roughly four fifths occurring once and the leading ten covering 5% to 6.5%. Sequenced sample: peripheral blood. These receptors were collected from a woman aged 60-75 years with acute or convalescent COVID-19. CDR3s include the opening cysteine and the closing phenylalanine or tryptophan. Each record gives: J gene, V gene, D gene, clone size, CDR3 DNA, CDR3 protein. D genes are given only for firm matches. Clone size, where shown, is once, few, many, or a class for clones that have expanded.

TRBJ1-1	TRBV5-1	-	-	TGCGCCAGCAGCTTGGCGGGGGGACCGGCGTCTGAAGCTTTCTTT	CASSLAGGPASEAFF
TRBJ2-7	TRBV6-5	TRBD1	once	TGTGCCAGCAGCCATGGACAGGGATTCTACGAGCAGTACTTC	CASSHGQGFYEQYF
TRBJ1-2	TRBV5-6	-	once	TGTGCCAGCAGCTTGGGCAGGGTTACGGCTGGCTACACCTTC	CASSLGRVTAGYTF
TRBJ2-2	TRBV5-1	TRBD2	-	TGCGCCAGCAGCATAGCGGCGGGGGGTGCCACCGGGGAGCTGTTTTTT	CASSIAAGGATGELFF
TRBJ2-7	TRBV18	-	-	TGTGCCAGCTCACCAGAGGGATTTAAGGATTACGAGCAGTACTTC	CASSPEGFKDYEQYF
TRBJ1-3	TRBV5-8	-	-	TGTGCCAGCAGCTTCGGGAGCAGGGCTGACACCATATATTTT	CASSFGSRADTIYF
TRBJ2-3	TRBV5-6	TRBD1	-	TGTGCCAGCAGCTTAAGTGGACAGGCGATAACAGATACGCAGTATTTT	CASSLSGQAITDTQYF
TRBJ1-2	TRBV5-5	-	-	TGTGCCAGCAGCTTGCAGGGGAACTATGGCTACACCTTC	CASSLQGNYGYTF
TRBJ2-1	TRBV15	TRBD1	-	TGTGCCACCAGCCCCCGGGACAGCCGCTCCTACAATGAGCAGTTCTTC	CATSPRDSRSYNEQFF
TRBJ1-4	TRBV11-1	-	-	TGTGCCAGCAGCTTAAAAAGGACAGCAGAAAAACTGTTTTTT	CASSLKRTAEKLFF
TRBJ2-5	TRBV5-1	-	-	TGCGCCAGCAGCTTGGCGTCGTCAGGCCAAGAGACCCAGTACTTC	CASSLASSGQETQYF
TRBJ2-3	TRBV5-6	-	few	TGTGCCAGCAGCTTAGCTCGGGGTGGCACAGATACGCAGTATTTT	CASSLARGGTDTQYF
TRBJ1-3	TRBV5-1	-	once	TGCGCCAGCAGCATGGGAGGATCCTCTGGAAACACCATATATTTT	CASSMGGSSGNTIYF
TRBJ1-3	TRBV7-2	-	-	TGTGCCAGCAGCTCAAACAGGGGAAACACCATATATTTT	CASSSNRGNTIYF
TRBJ2-7	TRBV5-5	-	-	TGTGCCAGCAGCTTAGCAGGCTCCTACGAGCAGTACTTC	CASSLAGSYEQYF
TRBJ1-2	TRBV6-2/TRBV6-3	-	once	TGTGCCAGCAGTACAGGGCCCGCTAACTATGGCTACACCTTC	CASSTGPANYGYTF